These T cell receptor beta chains were read from a single sample in a study of CD8+ T cells in alopecia areata. Some clones are missing from TCRdb's copy, which holds only in-frame ones; the method was immunoSEQ multiplex PCR. Of 120,000 to 150,000 clones in the sample, roughly four fifths are singletons; the top ten hold 25%. The sample consisted of CD8+ T cells sorted from blood, taken at week 4, from a patient treated with tofacitinib. All receptors derive from a human donor with alopecia areata. The CDR3 runs from the conserved cysteine through the conserved F or W. A D gene is named only where the DNA matches it firmly. Clone size is shown for a subset of rows, as once, few, many or a class of expanded clone.

v_gene	d_gene	j_gene	abundance	CDR3aa
TRBV4-3	-	TRBJ2-2	-	CASSPSRDTGELFF
TRBV5-4	-	TRBJ2-7	-	CASSSTESAYEQYF
TRBV4-1	TRBD1	TRBJ2-7	-	CASSQAGQGTEQYF
TRBV6-1	TRBD1	TRBJ2-7	-	CASRIMDRSSYEQYF
TRBV7-2	-	TRBJ2-5	-	CATNELGRETQYF
TRBV7-2	-	TRBJ1-4	-	CASSSISTGSLLEKLFF
TRBV7-9	-	TRBJ2-7	once	CASSSDGRSYEQYF
TRBV29-1	TRBD1	TRBJ2-1	-	CSVEVLQGANEQFF
TRBV29-1	TRBD1	TRBJ2-2	-	CSVEGGTGRTGELFF
TRBV5-1	TRBD1	TRBJ2-1	once	CASSGDSFYNEQFF
TRBV7-8	-	TRBJ1-2	-	CASSFTQGFIYGYTF
TRBV11-3	-	TRBJ2-1	-	CASSPSDSGSSVNEQFF
TRBV7-6	TRBD2	TRBJ2-3	-	CASSLTGGADTQYF
TRBV7-8	TRBD1	TRBJ2-3	-	CASSTQGAGTDTQYF
TRBV2	-	TRBJ2-3	-	CASSTAITDTQYF
TRBV4-1	-	TRBJ1-1	-	CASSQVVNTEAFF
TRBV7-8	-	TRBJ2-3	-	CASSLPRGAGASGDTQYF
TRBV7-9	-	TRBJ1-2	-	CASSPLSGGWGYTF
TRBV4-1	-	TRBJ2-3	-	CASSQDSTIRDTQYF
TRBV16	-	TRBJ1-1	once	CASSSRGTEAFF
TRBV30	TRBD1	TRBJ1-5	-	CAWSPGTGVQPQHF
TRBV7-9	-	TRBJ2-7	-	CASSLTVDEGEQYF
TRBV5-1	TRBD1	TRBJ2-3	-	CASSLRDRLRTDTQYF
TRBV7-9	TRBD2	TRBJ2-3	-	CASSIPSGRTDTQYF
TRBV5-1	-	TRBJ1-2	-	CASSLAQGLNYGYTF
TRBV7-9	-	TRBJ2-2	once	CASSLGAAGELFF
TRBV10-3	-	TRBJ2-2	-	CAISGGSGAGTGELFF
TRBV7-6	TRBD2	TRBJ2-7	-	CASSGRGGLLDEQYF
TRBV7-2	-	TRBJ2-3	-	CASSSKGPREQDF
TRBV15	-	TRBJ2-1	-	CATSRDNYNEQFF
TRBV4-1	-	TRBJ2-7	-	CASSQDLGGEQYF
TRBV2	TRBD1	TRBJ1-6	-	CASSEEGDREPLHF
TRBV27	-	TRBJ2-5	-	CASSTAGSSGETQYF
TRBV4-1	-	TRBJ1-1	-	CASSQETGNTEAFF
TRBV5-1	TRBD2	TRBJ2-1	-	CASSVSGGEYNEQFF
TRBV10-3	-	TRBJ1-2	-	CAISEQETNYGYTF
TRBV12-5	-	TRBJ2-1	-	CASGGKGQEQFF